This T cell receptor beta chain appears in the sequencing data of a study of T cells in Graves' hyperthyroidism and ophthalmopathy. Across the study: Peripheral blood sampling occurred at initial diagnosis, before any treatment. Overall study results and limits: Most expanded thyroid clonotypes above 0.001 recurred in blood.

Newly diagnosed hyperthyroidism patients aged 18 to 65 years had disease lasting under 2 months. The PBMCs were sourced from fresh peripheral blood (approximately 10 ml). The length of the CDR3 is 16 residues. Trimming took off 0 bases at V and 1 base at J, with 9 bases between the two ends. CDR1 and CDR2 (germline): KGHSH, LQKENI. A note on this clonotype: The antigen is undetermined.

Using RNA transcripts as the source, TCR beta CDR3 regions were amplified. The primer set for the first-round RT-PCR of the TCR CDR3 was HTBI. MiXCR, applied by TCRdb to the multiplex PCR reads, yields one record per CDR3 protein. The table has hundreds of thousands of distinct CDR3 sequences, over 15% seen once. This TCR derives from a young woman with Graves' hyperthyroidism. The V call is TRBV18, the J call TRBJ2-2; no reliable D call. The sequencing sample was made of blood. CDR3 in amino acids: CASSPPLWQNTGELFF. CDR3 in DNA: TGTGCCAGCTCACCACCCTTGTGGCAGAACACCGGGGAGCTGTTTTTT.